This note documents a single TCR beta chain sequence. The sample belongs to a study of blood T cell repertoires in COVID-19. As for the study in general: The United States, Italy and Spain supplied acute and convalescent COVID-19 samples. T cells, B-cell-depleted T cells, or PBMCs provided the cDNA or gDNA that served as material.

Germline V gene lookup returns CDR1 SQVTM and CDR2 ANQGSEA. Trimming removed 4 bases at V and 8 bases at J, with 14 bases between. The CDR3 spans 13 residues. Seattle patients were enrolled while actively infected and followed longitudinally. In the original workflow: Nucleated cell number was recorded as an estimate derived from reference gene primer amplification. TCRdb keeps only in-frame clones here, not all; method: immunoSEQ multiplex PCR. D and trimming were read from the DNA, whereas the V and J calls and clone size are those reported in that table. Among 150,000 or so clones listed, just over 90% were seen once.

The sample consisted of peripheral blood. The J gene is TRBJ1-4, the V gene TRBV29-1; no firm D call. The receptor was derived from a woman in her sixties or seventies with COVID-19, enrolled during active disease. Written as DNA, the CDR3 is TGCAGCGTTGTGAGACACCCGGGGGAAAAACTGTTTTTT. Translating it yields CSVVRHPGEKLFF.